Each of the 26 T cell receptor beta chains below was sequenced from the same sample in a study of early T cells in non-severe SARS-CoV-2 infection. TCRdb passed the 5' RACE reads through MiXCR, listing each CDR3 protein once. This sample carries around 53,000 distinct CDR3 sequences, about 9.8% of them seen once, and the ten largest clones take about 8.6%. The source material was whole blood. These receptors came from an adult who was a healthcare worker with PCR-confirmed SARS-CoV-2 infection or an uninfected control (not recorded which).

This clonotype was seen more than once but under ten times. J is TRBJ2-1 and V is TRBV7-9; 7 nucleotides match TRBD1. The CDR3 totals 13 residues. Germline V gene data show CDR1 as SEHNR and CDR2 as FQNEAQ (reference sequence). V lost 4 bases, J lost 5 bases, and 2 bases stayed unmatched. CDR3 coding DNA: TGTGCCAGCAGCTCGACAGGGAACAATGAGCAGTTCTTC. Protein product: CASSSTGNNEQFF.

This clonotype was observed a few times. This rearrangement joins TRBV3-1 to TRBJ1-2; D is undetermined. Trimming removed 0 bases from V and 3 bases from J, with 14 bases in between. Germline loops: CDR1 LGHDT, CDR2 YNNKEL (reference sequence). The CDR3 runs 16 residues. The CDR3 nucleotides are TGTGCCAGCAGCCAAGATCCGGACGGTAGAGACTATGGCTACACCTTC. Translating gives CASSQDPDGRDYGYTF. The variable domain in full, completed from reference TRBV3-1 and TRBJ1-2, reads DTAVSQTPKYLVTQMGNDKSIKCEQNLGHDTMYWYKQDSKKFLKIMFSYNNKELIINETVPNRFSPKSPDKAHLNLHINSLELGDSAVYFCASSQDPDGRDYGYTFGSGTRLTVV.

This clonotype was seen at least ten times. This chain connects TRBV5-1 to TRBJ2-4; possibly TRBD1 for D (5 bases). V gave up 2 bases and J gave up 1 base, with 13 bases separating them. CDR1 and CDR2 from the germline V gene are SGHRS and YFSETQ. This CDR3 is built from 16 residues. The CDR3 DNA reads TGCGCCAGCAGCTTTGGACACCTTGGGGCCAAAAACATTCAGTACTTC. Translation gives CASSFGHLGAKNIQYF.

This clonotype was counted between two and nine times. The rearrangement links TRBV29-1 to TRBJ2-7; TRBD2 might be the D (6 bases). Germline CDR1 is SQVTM and CDR2 is ANQGSEA. The V and J ends lost 7 bases and 2 bases respectively, with 15 bases between them. This CDR3 has 13 residues. The DNA for the CDR3 is TGCAGCGCCCTGAGCGGGCTGGCCTACGAGCAGTACTTC. Residues: CSALSGLAYEQYF.

This clonotype was observed a handful of times. The V call is TRBV5-1, the J call TRBJ2-1; the D gene is possibly TRBD2 (6 bases). Germline CDR1 is SGHRS and CDR2 is YFSETQ. V lost 0 bases to trimming and J lost 3 bases, with 13 bases between them. The CDR3 spans 16 residues. This CDR3 reads CASSLDASAYYNEQFF. In nucleotides, the CDR3 is TGCGCCAGCAGCTTGGACGCTAGCGCCTACTACAATGAGCAGTTCTTC. Filled out from reference TRBV5-1 and TRBJ2-1, the complete variable domain reads KAGVTQTPRYLIKTRGQQVTLSCSPISGHRSVSWYQQTPGQGLQFLFEYFSETQRNKGNFPGRFSGRQFSNSRSEMNVSTLELGDSALYLCASSLDASAYYNEQFFGPGTRLTVL.

This clonotype appeared many times. The chain couples TRBV6-1 to TRBJ2-5; 13 bases are a match to TRBD2. The CDR3 contains 20 residues. V trimming: 5 bases; J trimming: 5 bases; junction bases outside the gene matches: 20. Per germline, CDR1 MNHNS and CDR2 SASEGT. The CDR3 region is CASSPQGLAGIGSGVETQYF. The CDR3 coding sequence is TGTGCCAGCAGTCCCCAGGGACTAGCGGGAATAGGCTCTGGGGTTGAGACCCAGTACTTC.

This clonotype was found many times. The chain is built from TRBV20-1 and TRBJ1-6; D is undetermined. Trimming cost V 4 bases and J 9 bases, with 7 bases left between them. This CDR3 has 11 residues. Germline assignment: CDR1 DFQATT and CDR2 SNEGSKA (reference sequence). The CDR3 loop is CSAIESSPLHF. CDR3 bases: TGCAGTGCTATTGAAAGTTCACCCCTCCACTTT.

This sequence joins TRBV29-1 and TRBJ2-7; 9 nucleotides match TRBD1. Germline V gene lookup returns CDR1 SQVTM and CDR2 ANQGSEA. The V segment lost 7 bases and the J segment 8 bases; nucleotides outside the gene matches: 18. The CDR3 contains 15 residues. CDR3 nucleotides: TGCAGCGCAACAAAACCCGGGACAGGGTTGAGGAAGCAGTACTTC. This sequence encodes CSATKPGTGLRKQYF.

The rearrangement joins TRBV20-1 to TRBJ1-6; TRBD1 aligns across 7 bases. Germline V lookup: CDR1 DFQATT, CDR2 SNEGSKA (reference sequence). CDR3 length: 15 amino acids. The J segment lost 7 bases and the V segment lost 1 base, leaving 7 bases of the junction unmatched. CDR3 coding DNA: TGCAGTGCTAGAGCGGAGGCAGGGGGGAATTCACCCCTCCACTTT. Amino acid sequence: CSARAEAGGNSPLHF.

This clonotype was seen a handful of times. V and J are TRBV7-9 and TRBJ2-5; D ambiguous. CDR1 SEHNR and CDR2 FQNEAQ come from the germline V gene (reference sequence). This CDR3 spans 14 amino acids. Trimming cost V 10 bases and J 5 bases, with 20 bases left between them. The DNA for the CDR3 is TGTGCCACCTCCTCCGGCGGCGAAAAGGAGACCCAGTACTTC. Protein product: CATSSGGEKETQYF.

This clonotype rates as medium-sized. This rearrangement joins TRBV5-5 to TRBJ1-2; tentatively, D is TRBD1 (5 bases). This CDR3 contains 12 residues. The V gene lost 4 bases and the J gene lost 4 bases, with 8 bases spanning the gap. Germline CDR1 reads SGHKS; CDR2 reads YYEKEE (reference sequence). The CDR3 nucleotides read TGTGCCAGCAGCGGGGACTCCTATGGCTACACCTTC. Protein sequence: CASSGDSYGYTF. Drawing the rest from reference TRBV5-5 and TRBJ1-2, the complete variable domain is DAGVTQSPTHLIKTRGQQVTLRCSPISGHKSVSWYQQVLGQGPQFIFQYYEKEERGRGNFPDRFSARQFPNYSSELNVNALLLGDSALYLCASSGDSYGYTFGSGTRLTVV.

This clonotype was counted at least ten times. V usage is TRBV12-3 or TRBV12-4 and J usage is TRBJ2-7, with TRBD1 identical over 9 bases. The CDR3 length is 14 residues. The V and J ends lost 5 bases and 6 bases, in that order; junction bases with no gene match: 8. As DNA, the CDR3 is TGTGCCAGCAGTCGCCGGGACAGGGAGGGCGAGCAGTACTTC. Translating it yields CASSRRDREGEQYF.

This clonotype was picked up many times. The rearrangement links TRBV12-3 or TRBV12-4 to TRBJ1-5, with TRBD1 as a possible D gene (6 bases). V gave up 6 bases and J gave up 2 bases, with 11 bases separating them. CDR3 length equals 14 residues. CDR3 sequence: CASRATGGNQPQHF. For the CDR3, the DNA is TGTGCCAGCAGGGCGACAGGTGGCAATCAGCCCCAGCATTTT.

In the case of this clonotype: Compared with germline, one end of the junction differs, possibly owing to a read error. This rearrangement joins TRBV7-3 to TRBJ1-1; TRBD1 might be the D (6 bases). CDR1 is SGHTA and CDR2 is FQGTGA in the germline V gene. This CDR3 contains 14 residues. Written as DNA, the CDR3 is TGTGCCAGCAGCATAACAAAAGGGGGGACTGAAGCTTTCTTT. Amino acids: CASSITKGGTEAFF.

This clonotype occurred many times. CDR3 in amino acids: CASSPGRNEKLFF. DNA of the CDR3: TGTGCCAGCTCACCAGGGAGGAATGAAAAACTGTTTTTT. The chain employs TRBV18 and TRBJ1-4, with unresolved D. The CDR3 is 13 residues long. V shed 2 bases and J shed 5 bases, with 6 bases lying between them. The germline gives CDR1 KGHSH, CDR2 LQKENI.

The chain has TRBV28 and TRBJ1-3; D uncertain. V gave up 5 bases and J gave up 3 bases, with 8 bases separating them. The CDR3 is 13 residues long. Germline CDR1 is MDHEN and CDR2 is SYDVKM. In DNA form, the CDR3 reads TGTGCCAGCAGTGACACCCTTGGAAACACCATATATTTT. This encodes CASSDTLGNTIYF.

About this clonotype: A much larger clone sits a single nucleotide away, making a read error possible. The V and J genes are TRBV6-6 and TRBJ1-1; D call uncertain. The CDR3 runs 13 residues. Germline V gives CDR1 MNHNY, CDR2 SVGAGI (reference sequence). V lost 2 bases, J lost 2 bases, and 6 bases lay in between. The CDR3 reads CASSYPSNTEAFF. As DNA, the CDR3 is TGTGCCAGCAGTTACCCCAGTAACACTGAAGCTTTCTTT.

This clonotype was observed a handful of times. The rearrangement links TRBV13 to TRBJ2-7; D not certain. Germline-derived CDR1 and CDR2 are PRHDT and FYEKMQ (reference sequence). This CDR3 is 13 amino acids long. V was cut by 8 bases and J by 5 bases, with 16 bases left in between. The CDR3 loop reads CASLKGRAHEQYF. The CDR3 DNA follows: TGTGCCAGCTTGAAGGGCAGAGCCCACGAGCAGTACTTC.

This clonotype was counted at least ten times. The chain combines TRBV6-2 or TRBV6-3 with TRBJ2-2; D is unresolved. This CDR3 spans 13 amino acids. Germline V gene data show CDR1 as MNHEY and CDR2 as SVGEGT. V dropped 4 bases and J dropped 5 bases, with 8 bases sitting between them. CDR3 residues: CASSSTLTGELFF. CDR3 DNA: TGTGCCAGCAGTTCCACATTAACCGGGGAGCTGTTTTTT.

The rearrangement joins TRBV29-1 to TRBJ2-3; 7 bases agree with TRBD1. From germline, CDR1 is SQVTM and CDR2 ANQGSEA. The J segment lost 6 bases and the V segment lost 8 bases, leaving 14 bases of the junction unmatched. There are 14 residues in the CDR3. CDR3 in amino acids: CSILPPTGRDTQYF. For the CDR3, the DNA is TGCAGCATCCTACCACCGACAGGGCGCGATACGCAGTATTTT.

This clonotype has just one count. One base away lies a much larger clone, so this may be a sequencing read error. The V and J genes are TRBV9 and TRBJ2-4; no clear D. This CDR3 region has 14 residues. Trimming took off 0 bases at V and 2 bases at J, with 6 bases between the two ends. Germline lookup yields CDR1 SGDLS and CDR2 YYNGEE. This CDR3 is CASSVAASKNIQYF. CDR3 coding DNA: TGTGCCAGCAGCGTAGCAGCATCCAAAAACATTCAGTACTTC.

This clonotype was counted a single time. The chain couples TRBV11-2 to TRBJ2-1; TRBD2 matches 10 bases. The CDR3 runs 15 residues. Trimming took 6 bases from V and 8 from J; bases not matched to a gene: 10. From germline, CDR1 is SGHAT and CDR2 FQNNGV. CDR3 DNA: TGTGCCAGCAGTAGCGGGAGGAGGGCCAGCGATGAGCAGTTCTTC. Amino acids: CASSSGRRASDEQFF.

Many counts were recorded for this clonotype. This chain joins TRBV3-1 and TRBJ2-5; D ambiguous. The CDR3 length is 13 residues. Germline V CDR1 and CDR2: LGHDT, YNNKEL (reference sequence). V lost 2 bases, J lost 3 bases, and 7 bases lay in between. The CDR3, as DNA: TGTGCCAGCAGCCAATTCCGAGAAGAGACCCAGTACTTC. Residues: CASSQFREETQYF.

The J gene is TRBJ2-7, the V gene TRBV20-1, with unresolved D. Germline V gene data show CDR1 as DFQATT and CDR2 as SNEGSKA (reference sequence). V lost 6 bases and J lost 6, with 12 bases in between. This CDR3 region has 11 residues. Written as DNA, the CDR3 is TGCAGTGCGCCGGTTTTAGGCGAGCAGTACTTC. As protein: CSAPVLGEQYF.

In this sample, this clonotype turned up a few times. The chain recombines TRBV29-1 with TRBJ1-1; the D gene is possibly TRBD1 (5 bases). CDR3 length: 14 residues. Trimming left V 4 bases short and J 3 bases short, with 15 bases between. Germline V gene data show CDR1 as SQVTM and CDR2 as ANQGSEA. The DNA for the CDR3 is TGCAGCGTTGTCGTGACAGCAACTTACACTGAAGCTTTCTTT. Protein product: CSVVVTATYTEAFF.

This clonotype has at least ten counts. The CDR3 bases are TGTGCCAGCAGCGTATCCGGGGGAGAGGACGATACGCAGTATTTT. It translates to CASSVSGGEDDTQYF. This chain links TRBV9 with TRBJ2-3; weak D call: TRBD2 (6 bases). Trimming took off 1 base at V and 6 bases at J, with 15 bases between the two ends. The CDR3 has 15 amino acids. The germline CDR1 and CDR2 sequences are SGDLS and YYNGEE.